These 29 T cell receptor beta chains share one sample of origin, sequenced in a study of blood T cells in healthy people across ages. PCR was performed a second time for about 7 to 12 cycles using a sample-barcoded 5' primer and a J-beta primer mix. TCRdb itself ran the 5' RACE reads through MiXCR, one entry per CDR3 protein. The sample lists 760,000 or so distinct CDR3 sequences, around a quarter occurring once. The same sample was also used in a study of T cells of mothers and their children.

Source material: blood. The receptors originated from a boy between 10 and 17 years old in good health.

The chain employs TRBV7-9 and TRBJ1-2; D is perhaps TRBD1 (5 bases). This CDR3 contains 16 residues. V lost 1 base and J lost 6, with 18 bases in between. The germline V gene encodes CDR1 SEHNR and CDR2 FQNEAQ (reference sequence). The CDR3 reads CASSLGSGRVVDGYTF. The CDR3 DNA sequence: TGTGCCAGCAGCTTAGGTTCGGGACGAGTGGTCGATGGCTACACCTTC.

The rearrangement links TRBV4-2 to TRBJ2-5; TRBD1 matches 10 bases. The end of the DNA fits TRBJ2-7 better, so the J call may be wrong. CDR1 and CDR2 (germline): LGHNA, YNFKEQ. The CDR3 spans 16 residues. The CDR3 loop reads CASSPVDRGSSYEQYF. CDR3 sequence (DNA): TGTGCCAGCAGCCCAGTGGACAGGGGGAGCTCCTACGAGCAGTACTTC.

The J gene is TRBJ1-2, the V gene TRBV9, with D possibly being TRBD1 (6 bases). Germline-derived CDR1 and CDR2 are SGDLS and YYNGEE. Trimming took 0 bases from V and 2 from J, leaving 8 bases between them. CDR3 length: 14 amino acids. The CDR3 spells CASSVVGGNYGYTF. DNA for the CDR3: TGTGCCAGCAGCGTAGTAGGGGGAAACTATGGCTACACCTTC.

This chain joins TRBV6-6 and TRBJ2-7; 7 bases match TRBD2. The V segment lost 6 bases and the J segment 2 bases; nucleotides outside the gene matches: 7. In germline, CDR1 is MNHNY, CDR2 SVGAGI (reference sequence). The CDR3 covers 14 residues. The CDR3 loop reads CASSGTKPAYEQYF. The CDR3 region has the DNA TGTGCCAGCAGCGGGACTAAACCAGCCTACGAGCAGTACTTC.

This clonotype came up a few times. The chain is built from TRBV5-1 and TRBJ2-2; 9 bases are a match to TRBD1. This CDR3 has 15 residues. CDR1 and CDR2 (germline): SGHRS, YFSETQ. With V trimmed by 4 bases and J by 8 bases, 9 bases remained unmatched. CDR3 protein: CASSMEGQGTGELFF. The CDR3 region has the DNA TGCGCCAGCAGCATGGAAGGACAGGGGACGGGGGAGCTGTTTTTT.

This clonotype has ten or more counts. The rearrangement links TRBV4-2 to TRBJ2-7; 9 bases align to TRBD2. CDR1 LGHNA and CDR2 YNFKEQ come from the germline V gene. The CDR3 contains 14 residues. After removal of 0 bases from V and 4 bases from J, the junction contained 1 base not matched to a gene. CDR3 in DNA: TGTGCCAGCAGCCAAGATACTAGCGGGTACGAGCAGTACTTC. Its translation is CASSQDTSGYEQYF.

The chain carries TRBV29-1 and TRBJ2-5; tentative D call: TRBD2 (6 bases). The germline V gene encodes CDR1 SQVTM and CDR2 ANQGSEA. Trimming cost V 2 bases and J 11 bases, with 15 bases left between them. This CDR3 contains 12 residues. CDR3 DNA: TGCAGCGTTGAACTAGGGTTACGGGAGCAGTACTTC. This gives the protein CSVELGLREQYF.

This chain uses TRBV27 with TRBJ1-4; D call uncertain. Germline-derived CDR1 and CDR2 are MNHEY and SMNVEV (reference sequence). This CDR3 is 13 amino acids long. Trimming pared 1 base from V and 7 bases from J, leaving 7 bases between. CDR3: CASSLWWGEKLFF. The CDR3 DNA is TGTGCCAGCAGTTTATGGTGGGGTGAAAAACTGTTTTTT.

This chain joins TRBV7-9 and TRBJ2-7, with D unclear. Germline-derived CDR1 and CDR2 are SEHNR and FQNEAQ (reference sequence). Trimming shortened V by 3 bases and J by 0 bases, and 15 bases separated the two germline ends. The length of the CDR3 is 16 residues. The CDR3 loop reads CASSFPSDGSSYEQYF. CDR3 bases: TGTGCCAGCAGCTTCCCCTCTGACGGAAGCTCCTACGAGCAGTACTTC.

The chain combines TRBV14 with TRBJ2-1, with TRBD1 matching 7 bases. The end of the DNA aligns better with TRBJ2-7, so the J call may be wrong. This CDR3 is 16 amino acids long. Germline V gene sequence: CDR1 SGHDN, CDR2 FVKESK. The CDR3 nucleotides are TGTGCCAGCAGCCAATTCACAGGGGTCTCTTCCTACGAGCAGTACTTC. Translating gives CASSQFTGVSSYEQYF.

The rearrangement joins TRBV27 to TRBJ2-1, with D tentatively TRBD2 (5 bases). Trimming stripped 6 bases from V and 5 bases from J, with 11 bases between. The CDR3 extends over 13 amino acids. Germline CDR1 MNHEY, CDR2 SMNVEV (reference sequence). CDR3: CASRTGSNNEQFF. The CDR3 DNA reads TGTGCCAGCAGGACGGGGTCAAACAATGAGCAGTTCTTC.

This clonotype was recorded a few times. The V gene is TRBV7-2, the J gene TRBJ2-6; D gene unclear. The V end lost 5 bases, the J end lost 0 bases, and 14 bases lay between the germline ends. Germline V gene sequence: CDR1 SGHTA, CDR2 FQGNSA. This CDR3 region has 17 residues. CDR3 region: CASSVHPPGSGANVLTF. CDR3 coding DNA: TGTGCCAGCAGCGTACACCCACCGGGCTCTGGGGCCAACGTCCTGACTTTC.

The chain has TRBV7-2 and TRBJ2-5, with D perhaps TRBD1 (6 bases). The V gene's germline CDR1 is SGHTA and CDR2 FQGNSA. The CDR3 is 14 residues long. With 4 bases removed from V and 3 bases from J, the gap between germline ends came to 12 bases. CDR3 DNA sequence: TGTGCCAGCAGCTCGACAGGCTTCGAAGAGACCCAGTACTTC. Amino acid sequence: CASSSTGFEETQYF. Full variable domain (remainder filled in from reference TRBV7-2 and TRBJ2-5): GAGVSQSPSNKVTEKGKDVELRCDPISGHTALYWYRQSLGQGLEFLIYFQGNSAPDKSGLPSDRFSAERTGGSVSTLTIQRTQQEDSAVYLCASSSTGFEETQYFGPGTRLLVL.

V gene TRBV28 combines with J gene TRBJ2-2, with 11 nucleotides matching TRBD2. There are 19 residues in the CDR3. Germline V gene lookup returns CDR1 MDHEN and CDR2 SYDVKM. After removal of 5 bases from V and 1 base from J, the junction contained 12 bases not matched to a gene. As DNA, the CDR3 is TGTGCCAGCAGTGTCTCCTGGACTAGCGGGCCACAGAACACCGGGGAGCTGTTTTTT. Its protein product is CASSVSWTSGPQNTGELFF.

This clonotype was detected a few times. This sequence joins TRBV6-1 and TRBJ2-5, with D unclear. The DNA end is a closer match to TRBJ2-7, so the J assignment may be wrong. CDR1 is MNHNS, CDR2 SASEGT, per germline. This CDR3 region has 13 residues. The CDR3 nucleotides read TGTGCCAGCAGTGAGAACATCTCCTACGAGCAGTACTTC. Amino acid sequence: CASSENISYEQYF.

This clonotype was counted a few times. The rearrangement joins TRBV24-1 to TRBJ2-5, with 10 bases aligning to TRBD1. CDR1 and CDR2 from the germline V gene are KGHDR and SFDVKD. The V gene end was trimmed by 4 bases and the J gene end by 3 bases; junction bases not matched to a gene: 7. CDR3 length: 16 amino acids. The CDR3 spells CATSDPAGTGEETQYF. The CDR3 DNA is TGTGCCACCAGTGACCCGGCGGGGACAGGGGAAGAGACCCAGTACTTC.

This rearrangement joins TRBV28 to TRBJ2-5; 8 bases map to TRBD1. Germline CDR1 MDHEN, CDR2 SYDVKM. The CDR3 is 14 amino acids. J was trimmed by 11 bases and V by 0 bases; bases with no gene match: 8. The CDR3 nucleotides are TGTGCCAGCAGTTTATGGCAGGGGGCGAGGGAGCAGTACTTC. It encodes CASSLWQGAREQYF.

This clonotype was picked up a small number of times. The V gene is TRBV28, the J gene TRBJ2-7; 7 bases fit TRBD2. The J call may be mistaken, given a closer DNA end match to TRBJ2-1. Germline CDR1 and CDR2: MDHEN and SYDVKM. This CDR3 spans 15 amino acids. CDR3 sequence: CASSFTSAVYNEQFF. The CDR3 region has the DNA TGTGCCAGCAGTTTTACTAGCGCGGTCTACAATGAGCAGTTCTTC.

The rearrangement uses TRBV12-3 or TRBV12-4 and TRBJ2-5, with 9 bases fitting TRBD1. With 6 bases clipped from V and 6 bases from J, the junction kept 8 bases outside the gene matches. This CDR3 spans 14 amino acids. CDR3 protein: CASRTGGSGKTQYF. CDR3 DNA: TGTGCCAGCAGAACAGGGGGCTCGGGAAAGACCCAGTACTTC.

V is TRBV7-9 and J is TRBJ2-1; D uncertain. Germline values: CDR1 SEHNR, CDR2 FQNEAQ (reference sequence). V was trimmed by 7 bases and J by 6 bases, leaving 13 bases between them. This CDR3 comprises 13 residues. The CDR3 nucleotides read TGTGCCAGCAACCCACCAGCAGGCAATGAGCAGTTCTTC. This sequence encodes CASNPPAGNEQFF.

This chain links TRBV3-1 with TRBJ2-5, with 11 bases that match TRBD2. V lost 6 bases and J lost 5; bases outside the gene matches: 11. The CDR3 covers 16 residues. Germline V gene data show CDR1 as LGHDT and CDR2 as YNNKEL (reference sequence). CDR3 amino acids: CASSLTTSGAVETQYF. DNA of the CDR3: TGTGCCAGCAGTCTTACGACTAGCGGGGCTGTGGAGACCCAGTACTTC.

The CDR3 loop reads CASSLNPGLSDNEQFF. The CDR3 DNA follows: TGTGCCAGCAGCTTAAACCCCGGACTGAGCGACAATGAGCAGTTCTTC. The chain joins TRBV7-3 to TRBJ2-5, with D possibly being TRBD2 (5 bases). Gene TRBJ2-1 matches the end of the DNA better, so the J call may be wrong. From germline, CDR1 is SGHTA and CDR2 FQGTGA. This CDR3 spans 16 amino acids.

This clonotype was counted between two and nine times. Since the CDR3 does not end with the conserved phenylalanine or tryptophan, this likely comes from a read error. The chain recombines TRBV7-2 with TRBJ1-2; the D is unclear. The CDR3 is 12 residues long. From germline, CDR1 is SGHTA and CDR2 FQGNSA. V was clipped by 1 base and J by 5 bases, with 5 bases between them. The CDR3 protein is CASSLVGYGYTL. DNA for the CDR3: TGTGCCAGCAGCTTAGTTGGTTATGGCTACACCCTC.

This clonotype was seen more than once but under ten times. This chain joins TRBV5-1 and TRBJ2-5; 14 bases match TRBD2. Trimming at V came to 0 bases and at J to 2 bases, leaving 3 bases not matched to a gene. This CDR3 contains 17 residues. Germline V CDR1 and CDR2: SGHRS, YFSETQ. The CDR3 DNA reads TGCGCCAGCAGCTTGGCTAGACTAGCGGGAGGGCAAGAGACCCAGTACTTC. Its translation: CASSLARLAGGQETQYF.

The chain employs TRBV27 and TRBJ1-1, with TRBD1 matching over 7 bases. V trimming: 6 bases; J trimming: 0 bases; junction bases outside the gene matches: 7. CDR1 and CDR2 (germline): MNHEY, SMNVEV (reference sequence). CDR3 size: 15 residues. CDR3: CASRTSGTVNTEAFF. The CDR3 coding sequence is TGTGCCAGCAGAACTTCCGGGACAGTGAACACTGAAGCTTTCTTT.

The rearrangement uses TRBV29-1 and TRBJ2-5; perhaps TRBD1 as D (6 bases). The J call may not be correct, given that the DNA end is closer to TRBJ2-7. The CDR3 runs 11 residues. Germline CDR1 SQVTM, CDR2 ANQGSEA. CDR3 nucleotide sequence: TGCAGCGTTGGGGACACCTACGAGCAGTACTTC. It specifies CSVGDTYEQYF.

This rearrangement joins TRBV6-6 to TRBJ1-4, with D possibly TRBD1 on 5 matching bases. V was shortened by 4 bases and J by 8 bases, with 17 bases between the two germline ends. Germline V gene data show CDR1 as MNHNY and CDR2 as SVGAGI (reference sequence). This CDR3 spans 15 amino acids. CDR3 DNA sequence: TGTGCCAGCAGTTTGACCATGGGGGGTCGGGAAAAACTGTTTTTT. As protein: CASSLTMGGREKLFF.

The CDR3 nucleotides read TGCAGTGCGCCGGGACTAGCGGGGGGGCTAGGTACGCAGTATTTT. Its translation: CSAPGLAGGLGTQYF. The genes are TRBV20-1 and TRBJ2-3; TRBD2 agrees at 16 bases. This CDR3 has 15 amino acids. Germline assignment: CDR1 DFQATT and CDR2 SNEGSKA (reference sequence). J was trimmed by 8 bases and V by 6 bases; bases with no gene match: 8.

There are a few counts of this clonotype. This chain links TRBV6-5 with TRBJ2-1; 7 bases line up with TRBD2. TRBJ2-5 matches the DNA end more closely, so the J call is doubtful. The CDR3 has 15 amino acids. CDR1 and CDR2 (germline): MNHEY, SVGAGI. The CDR3 DNA follows: TGTGCCAGCAGTTACAAAGTAGCGGGCTTCGAGACCCAGTACTTC. Translation gives CASSYKVAGFETQYF.